A single sample is the source of the 26 T cell receptor beta chains below, sequenced in a study of control samples from healthy donors and cancer patients. The repertoire was sequenced with immunoSEQ multiplex PCR; TCRdb's copy has only in-frame clones and lacks some. The table lists around 200,000 clones, roughly 94% of them singletons. The sequencing input was blood. The origin of the receptors is a man aged 45 to 65 in good health.

V gene TRBV19 combines with J gene TRBJ1-2; D gene ambiguous. This CDR3 is built from 13 residues. V was trimmed by 6 bases and J by 5 bases, leaving 13 bases between them. Germline V gene data show CDR1 as LNHDA and CDR2 as SQIVND (reference sequence). The CDR3 spells CASSPQHNYGYTF. The CDR3 region has the DNA TGTGCCAGTAGCCCACAGCACAATTATGGCTACACCTTC.

V gene TRBV4-2 combines with J gene TRBJ1-4, with D tentatively TRBD1 (6 bases). The CDR3 contains 16 residues. The germline gives CDR1 LGHNA, CDR2 YNFKEQ. V lost 1 base and J 1 base, leaving 10 bases between the germline ends. CDR3 nucleotides: TGTGCCAGCAGCCAAGGGCTGACAGGAACTAATGAAAAACTGTTTTTT. Translating it yields CASSQGLTGTNEKLFF.

V is TRBV11-2 and J is TRBJ2-3; the D is unclear. Trimming cost V 4 bases and J 3 bases, with 14 bases left between them. This CDR3 is built from 15 residues. Germline CDR1 and CDR2: SGHAT and FQNNGV. The CDR3 nucleotides read TGTGCCAGCAGCTCCTTCAAAGGGCTTACAGATACGCAGTATTTT. Residues: CASSSFKGLTDTQYF.

This chain connects TRBV5-5 to TRBJ1-2; 10 positions match TRBD1. The germline CDR1 and CDR2 sequences are SGHKS and YYEKEE (reference sequence). CDR3 length equals 13 residues. V lost 4 bases to trimming and J lost 5 bases; unmatched junction nucleotides: 2. CDR3 nucleotide sequence: TGTGCCAGCAGCCAGGGACAGGGGTATGGCTACACCTTC. As protein: CASSQGQGYGYTF.

The chain employs TRBV5-4 and TRBJ1-2; 7 nucleotides agree with TRBD1. J gave up 4 bases and V 4 bases, and 13 bases lay outside the gene matches. Germline loops: CDR1 SGHNT, CDR2 YYREEE (reference sequence). This CDR3 contains 16 residues. CDR3 in amino acids: CASSVATGRSGYGYTF. The CDR3 nucleotides read TGTGCCAGCAGCGTCGCGACAGGGAGGTCTGGCTATGGCTACACCTTC.

The CDR3 nucleotides are TGTGCCAGCAGCTTACGGTCTCCTAGGGGCACCGGGGAGCTGTTTTTT. This translates into CASSLRSPRGTGELFF. The chain is built from TRBV13 and TRBJ2-2; weak D call: TRBD1 (5 bases). The germline V gene has CDR1 PRHDT and CDR2 FYEKMQ (reference sequence). The V end was cut by 2 bases, the J end by 4 bases, with 14 bases between. The CDR3 runs to 16 residues.

In regard to this clone: In the same sample, other DNA sequences code for this CDR3. The chain has TRBV7-2 and TRBJ1-5; D gene ambiguous. The CDR3 runs 15 residues. V lost 0 bases, J lost 2 bases, and 8 bases lay in between. The germline CDR1 and CDR2 sequences are SGHTA and FQGNSA. The CDR3 protein is CASSLAGSRNQPQHF. As DNA, the CDR3 is TGTGCCAGCAGCTTAGCGGGTTCCCGCAATCAGCCCCAGCATTTT.

The rearrangement links TRBV6-5 to TRBJ1-3, with D possibly matching TRBD1 (5 bases). Germline assignment: CDR1 MNHEY and CDR2 SVGAGI. The CDR3 spans 14 residues. V lost 6 bases and J lost 4, with 13 bases in between. The CDR3 is CASSIGAMGNTIYF. In DNA form, the CDR3 reads TGTGCCAGCAGCATCGGGGCCATGGGAAACACCATATATTTT.

The rearrangement uses TRBV3-1 (or the pseudogene TRBV3-2) and TRBJ2-1; 9 nucleotides align to TRBD1. V dropped 0 bases and J dropped 3; count of bases not matched to a gene: 18. In germline, CDR1 is LGHDT, CDR2 YNNKEL (reference sequence). The CDR3 has 21 residues. This CDR3 is CASSQDPPTGGRMGGYNEQFF. DNA of the CDR3: TGTGCCAGCAGCCAAGATCCCCCTACAGGGGGCAGAATGGGAGGCTACAATGAGCAGTTCTTC.

The rearrangement links TRBV5-4 to TRBJ1-1; D is unresolved. The CDR3 has 13 residues. The V end was cut by 5 bases, the J end by 1 base, with 9 bases between. CDR1 SGHNT and CDR2 YYREEE come from the germline V gene (reference sequence). CDR3 sequence reads: CASSFQENTEAFF. CDR3 nucleotide sequence: TGTGCCAGCAGTTTCCAAGAGAACACTGAAGCTTTCTTT.

Worth noting for this clone: Other DNA sequences within the sample encode an identical CDR3. V gene TRBV5-1 combines with J gene TRBJ1-1, with a possible D match to TRBD1 (5 bases). This CDR3 region has 14 residues. The germline V gene has CDR1 SGHRS and CDR2 YFSETQ. Trimming removed 0 bases from V and 1 base from J, with 7 bases in between. CDR3 amino acids: CASSLGGGNTEAFF. The CDR3 nucleotides are TGCGCCAGCAGCTTGGGTGGGGGGAACACTGAAGCTTTCTTT. Full variable domain (rest looked up from reference TRBV5-1 and TRBJ1-1): KAGVTQTPRYLIKTRGQQVTLSCSPISGHRSVSWYQQTPGQGLQFLFEYFSETQRNKGNFPGRFSGRQFSNSRSEMNVSTLELGDSALYLCASSLGGGNTEAFFGQGTRLTVV.

The rearrangement uses TRBV15 and TRBJ2-2; 8 nucleotides line up with TRBD2. Germline lookup yields CDR1 LNHNV and CDR2 YYDKDF (reference sequence). This CDR3 is 16 amino acids long. The trim removed 0 bases at V and 6 bases at J, leaving 6 bases unmatched. The CDR3, as DNA: TGTGCCACCAGCAGAGATTTACGGGGGGGTCCCGGGGAGCTGTTTTTT. This encodes CATSRDLRGGPGELFF.

V gene TRBV6-6 combines with J gene TRBJ1-3, with D maybe TRBD1 (5 bases). CDR1 and CDR2 from the germline V gene are MNHNY and SVGAGI (reference sequence). Trimming took off 2 bases at V and 0 bases at J, with 11 bases between the two ends. CDR3 length: 16 residues. The CDR3 DNA follows: TGTGCCAGCAGTTACCCACAGGCCACCTCTGGAAACACCATATATTTT. Protein: CASSYPQATSGNTIYF.

The chain recombines TRBV6-1 with TRBJ1-1, with D uncertain. The CDR3 extends over 16 amino acids. The V gene's germline CDR1 is MNHNS and CDR2 SASEGT. V gave up 4 bases and J gave up 0 bases, with 15 bases separating them. CDR3 sequence: CASSVPWDAMNTEAFF. The CDR3 coding sequence is TGTGCCAGCAGTGTACCCTGGGATGCGATGAACACTGAAGCTTTCTTT.

The chain is built from TRBV2 and TRBJ1-2; 8 bases are a match to TRBD1. Germline V gene data show CDR1 as SNHLY and CDR2 as FYNNEI. CDR3 length: 14 amino acids. Unmatched junction bases numbered 12, after V lost 5 bases and J lost 10 bases. The CDR3 sequence is CASSRGQDIVNYTF. For the CDR3, the DNA is TGTGCCAGCAGTAGGGGACAGGATATCGTTAACTACACCTTC. The variable domain in full, with the rest retrieved from reference TRBV2 and TRBJ1-2, is EPEVTQTPSHQVTQMGQEVILRCVPISNHLYFYWYRQILGQKVEFLVSFYNNEISEKSEIFDDQFSVERPDGSNFTLKIRSTKLEDSAMYFCASSRGQDIVNYTFGSGTRLTVV.

This rearrangement joins TRBV7-8 to TRBJ1-3, with TRBD1 as a possible D gene (5 bases). Per the germline V gene, CDR1 is SGHVS and CDR2 is FQNEAQ. CDR3 length equals 15 residues. Between the trimmed V and J ends, which lost 1 base and 0 bases, there was a span of 7 bases. The CDR3 loop is CASSLGGNSGNTIYF. The CDR3 DNA reads TGTGCCAGCAGCTTAGGGGGCAACTCTGGAAACACCATATATTTT.

The count of this clone is one. The chain recombines TRBV28 with TRBJ1-1; D possibly corresponds to TRBD1 (6 bases). Germline CDR1 reads MDHEN; CDR2 reads SYDVKM. CDR3 length: 14 residues. Trimming took off 6 bases at V and 6 bases at J, with 17 bases between the two ends. CDR3 sequence reads: CASSLDRISAEAFF. The DNA of the CDR3 is TGTGCCAGCAGCCTTGACAGGATTTCGGCTGAAGCTTTCTTT. Combining the CDR3 with reference TRBV28 and TRBJ1-1 gives the whole variable domain DVKVTQSSRYLVKRTGEKVFLECVQDMDHENMFWYRQDPGLGLRLIYFSYDVKMKEKGDIPEGYSVSREKKERFSLILESASTNQTSMYLCASSLDRISAEAFFGQGTRLTVV.

This clone was detected only once. The chain couples TRBV4-3 to TRBJ2-1; 7 bases map to TRBD2. The CDR3 contains 17 residues. Germline V gene sequence: CDR1 LGHNA, CDR2 YSLEER. V was pared by 0 bases and J by 3 bases, with 8 bases of the junction left unmatched. The CDR3 here is CASSQDQGAGYYNEQFF. The CDR3 DNA sequence: TGCGCCAGCAGCCAAGATCAGGGAGCGGGGTACTACAATGAGCAGTTCTTC.

The chain employs TRBV24-1 and TRBJ1-2; D is possibly TRBD1 (5 bases). The CDR3 extends over 13 amino acids. Germline V lookup: CDR1 KGHDR, CDR2 SFDVKD. V was cut by 3 bases and J by 6 bases, with 10 bases left in between. The CDR3 protein is CATSDAGPDGYTF. The CDR3 DNA sequence: TGTGCCACCAGTGATGCAGGGCCCGATGGCTACACCTTC.

The chain uses TRBV2 and TRBJ1-6, with D tentatively TRBD1 (5 bases). The V end lost 5 bases, the J end lost 14 bases, and 16 bases lay between the germline ends. There are 13 residues in the CDR3. CDR1 is SNHLY and CDR2 is FYNNEI in the germline V gene. CDR3 sequence (DNA): TGTGCCAGCAGTCCAGGGCCAAATCCAGCCCTCCACTTT. Its translation is CASSPGPNPALHF. Using reference TRBV2 and TRBJ1-6 for the parts outside the CDR3, the full variable domain is EPEVTQTPSHQVTQMGQEVILRCVPISNHLYFYWYRQILGQKVEFLVSFYNNEISEKSEIFDDQFSVERPDGSNFTLKIRSTKLEDSAMYFCASSPGPNPALHFGNGTRLTVT.

On this clone itself: Distinct nucleotide sequences in the sample also encode this CDR3. The genes are TRBV5-1 and TRBJ1-4; the D gene is possibly TRBD1 (6 bases). The CDR3 is 14 amino acids. Trimming left V 4 bases short and J 3 bases short, with 10 bases between. Per germline, CDR1 SGHRS and CDR2 YFSETQ. The CDR3 reads CASSPQGANEKLFF. The CDR3 coding sequence is TGCGCCAGCAGCCCACAGGGTGCTAATGAAAAACTGTTTTTT.

The chain uses TRBV3-1 (or the pseudogene TRBV3-2) and TRBJ1-1; no clear D gene. In germline, CDR1 is LGHDT, CDR2 YNNKEL (reference sequence). Deletions cut 0 bases from V and 1 base from J, with 6 bases between. The CDR3 covers 14 residues. Here the CDR3 DNA reads TGTGCCAGCAGCCAAGAGTCCGAGAACACTGAAGCTTTCTTT. It is translated as CASSQESENTEAFF.

The chain has TRBV7-8 and TRBJ2-4, with 10 bases matching TRBD1. The CDR3 contains 15 residues. The germline V gene encodes CDR1 SGHVS and CDR2 FQNEAQ. With V trimmed by 1 base and J by 9 bases, 6 bases remained unmatched. CDR3 region: CASSLGGQGQGIQYF. DNA of the CDR3: TGTGCCAGCAGCTTAGGGGGACAGGGGCAAGGCATTCAGTACTTC.

The genes are TRBV5-1 and TRBJ2-1; the match to TRBD2 covers 11 bases. This CDR3 contains 16 residues. Germline loops: CDR1 SGHRS, CDR2 YFSETQ. The V and J ends lost 5 bases and 9 bases, in that order; junction bases with no gene match: 13. The CDR3 DNA reads as TGCGCCAGCAGTTCTCTAGCGGGGGGAATGAGTAGTGAGCAGTTCTTC. Its protein product is CASSSLAGGMSSEQFF.

This clone was seen once. The chain has TRBV18 and TRBJ1-5; 7 nucleotides agree with TRBD1. Germline V lookup: CDR1 KGHSH, CDR2 LQKENI. Unmatched junction bases numbered 2, after V lost 3 bases and J lost 0 bases. The length of the CDR3 is 15 residues. DNA for the CDR3: TGTGCCAGCTCACCGGGACAGCATAGCAATCAGCCCCAGCATTTT. As protein: CASSPGQHSNQPQHF. Using reference TRBV18 and TRBJ1-5 for the parts outside the CDR3, the full variable domain is NAGVMQNPRHLVRRRGQEARLRCSPMKGHSHVYWYRQLPEEGLKFMVYLQKENIIDESGMPKERFSAEFPKEGPSILRIQQVVRGDSAAYFCASSPGQHSNQPQHFGDGTRLSIL.

For this clone: The identical CDR3 is also encoded by other nucleotide sequences in the sample. The chain uses TRBV28 and TRBJ1-1; D perhaps matches TRBD1 (5 bases). This CDR3 is built from 15 residues. Germline V CDR1 and CDR2: MDHEN, SYDVKM. V lost 5 bases and J lost 11, with 24 bases in between. The CDR3 loop reads CASSQGTGQKGAAFF. CDR3 coding DNA: TGTGCCAGCAGTCAGGGCACGGGGCAGAAGGGCGCGGCTTTCTTT.